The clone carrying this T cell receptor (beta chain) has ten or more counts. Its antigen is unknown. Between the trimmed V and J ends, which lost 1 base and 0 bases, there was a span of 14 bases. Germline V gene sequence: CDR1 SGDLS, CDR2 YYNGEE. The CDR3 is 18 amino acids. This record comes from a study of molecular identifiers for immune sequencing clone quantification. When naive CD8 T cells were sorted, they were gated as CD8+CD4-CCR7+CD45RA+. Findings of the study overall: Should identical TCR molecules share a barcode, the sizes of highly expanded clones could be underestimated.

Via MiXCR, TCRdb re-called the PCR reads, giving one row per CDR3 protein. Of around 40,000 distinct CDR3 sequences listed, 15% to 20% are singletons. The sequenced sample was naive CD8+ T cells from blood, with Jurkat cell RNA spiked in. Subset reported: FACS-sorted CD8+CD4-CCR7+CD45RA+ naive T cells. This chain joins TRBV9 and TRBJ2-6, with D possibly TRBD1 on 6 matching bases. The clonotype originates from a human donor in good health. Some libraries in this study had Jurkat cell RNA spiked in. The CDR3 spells CASSVRGFVDSGANVLTF. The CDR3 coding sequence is TGTGCCAGCAGCGTAAGGGGGTTCGTTGACTCTGGGGCCAACGTCCTGACTTTC.